A single sample is the source of the 24 T cell receptor beta chains below, sequenced in a study of blood T cell repertoires in COVID-19. Only in-frame clones appear in the TCRdb table, and some are missing; sequencing was by immunoSEQ multiplex PCR. Of approximately 280,000 clones in the sample, 90% were seen once. Sequencing used PBMCs or T cells enriched from blood (not recorded which). All receptors derive from a woman between 18 and 29 years old with acute COVID-19.

This clone came up a few times. The J gene is TRBJ1-3, the V gene TRBV27; D remains unclear. This CDR3 spans 13 amino acids. Looked up from germline, CDR1 is MNHEY and CDR2 is SMNVEV (reference sequence). V was clipped by 6 bases and J by 0 bases, with 6 bases between them. The CDR3 is CASRRSSGNTIYF. The CDR3 region has the DNA TGTGCCAGCAGACGGAGCTCTGGAAACACCATATATTTT.

This CDR3 is CASSFGELGGSTDTQYF. As DNA, the CDR3 is TGCGCCAGCAGCTTTGGGGAATTGGGAGGTAGCACAGATACGCAGTATTTT. The V call is TRBV5-1, the J call TRBJ2-3; maybe TRBD2 (6 bases). CDR1 is SGHRS and CDR2 is YFSETQ in the germline V gene. The CDR3 has 17 amino acids. The V end was cut by 2 bases, the J end by 0 bases, with 16 bases between.

The rearrangement links TRBV6-2 or TRBV6-3 to TRBJ2-2; 12 nucleotides align to TRBD1. The CDR3 is 20 amino acids. Germline CDR1 is MNHEY and CDR2 is SVGEGT. The ends lost 5 bases at V and 6 bases at J; junction bases unmatched: 19. The CDR3 nucleotides are TGTGCCAGCAGTCCGAGCCGGGACAGGGGGCGCATAATCGATTCCGGGGAGCTGTTTTTT. Protein: CASSPSRDRGRIIDSGELFF.

The chain joins TRBV15 to TRBJ1-4; 7 bases line up with TRBD1. V trimming: 8 bases; J trimming: 5 bases; junction bases outside the gene matches: 8. The CDR3 contains 14 residues. Germline CDR1 reads LNHNV; CDR2 reads YYDKDF (reference sequence). DNA of the CDR3: TGTGCCACCGAGATGGGACAGCAGAATGAAAAACTGTTTTTT. This codes for CATEMGQQNEKLFF.

The J gene is TRBJ2-5, the V gene TRBV28; 9 nucleotides match TRBD1. Looked up from germline, CDR1 is MDHEN and CDR2 is SYDVKM. J gave up 1 base and V 5 bases, and 5 bases lay outside the gene matches. This CDR3 has 15 residues. The CDR3 bases are TGTGCCAGCAGTCCCTGGGACAGGGCCCAAGAGACCCAGTACTTC. Amino acid sequence: CASSPWDRAQETQYF.

This rearrangement joins TRBV18 to TRBJ1-1; TRBD1 agrees at 7 bases. Germline loops: CDR1 KGHSH, CDR2 LQKENI. V lost 1 base and J lost 1; bases outside the gene matches: 3. There are 15 residues in the CDR3. The CDR3 spells CASSPLQGGNTEAFF. The CDR3 nucleotides are TGTGCCAGCTCACCACTTCAGGGGGGGAACACTGAAGCTTTCTTT. The full variable domain, with the rest looked up from reference TRBV18 and TRBJ1-1, is NAGVMQNPRHLVRRRGQEARLRCSPMKGHSHVYWYRQLPEEGLKFMVYLQKENIIDESGMPKERFSAEFPKEGPSILRIQQVVRGDSAAYFCASSPLQGGNTEAFFGQGTRLTVV.

The chain employs TRBV3-1 (or the pseudogene TRBV3-2) and TRBJ2-2, with TRBD2 identical over 12 bases. This CDR3 comprises 21 residues. The trim removed 1 base at V and 2 bases at J, leaving 14 bases unmatched. CDR1 and CDR2 (germline): LGHDT, YNNKEL (reference sequence). CDR3 residues: CASSQAGTSGFPTPNTGELFF. The CDR3 nucleotides read TGTGCCAGCAGCCAAGCCGGGACTAGCGGGTTCCCAACTCCTAACACCGGGGAGCTGTTTTTT.

The genes are TRBV11-2 and TRBJ1-1, with TRBD1 identical over 11 bases. Trimming removed 0 bases from V and 1 base from J; junction bases left unmatched: 7. CDR3 length equals 18 residues. From germline, CDR1 is SGHAT and CDR2 FQNNGV. CDR3 loop: CASSLDFGTGGSNTEAFF. The CDR3 DNA is TGTGCCAGCAGCTTAGATTTCGGGACAGGGGGGTCGAACACTGAAGCTTTCTTT.

The gene calls are TRBV19 and TRBJ2-4; D possibly corresponds to TRBD1 (6 bases). The CDR3 runs to 17 residues. Trimming left V 2 bases short and J 0 bases short, with 14 bases between. Germline assignment: CDR1 LNHDA and CDR2 SQIVND (reference sequence). The CDR3 here is CASSIYREILAKNIQYF. The CDR3 bases are TGTGCCAGTAGTATATACAGGGAGATACTAGCCAAAAACATTCAGTACTTC.

A word on this clone: Other DNA sequences in the same sample also yield this CDR3. The gene calls are TRBV7-2 and TRBJ1-2; TRBD1 agrees at 9 bases. Losses at the gene ends were 5 bases for V and 3 bases for J; bases not matched to a gene: 4. The V gene's germline CDR1 is SGHTA and CDR2 FQGNSA. The CDR3 runs 14 residues. This CDR3 reads CASSLQGADYGYTF. CDR3 sequence (DNA): TGTGCCAGCAGCCTACAGGGGGCGGACTATGGCTACACCTTC.

The chain is built from TRBV19 and TRBJ2-3; D is unresolved. V lost 4 bases to trimming and J lost 4 bases, with 12 bases between them. Germline assignment: CDR1 LNHDA and CDR2 SQIVND (reference sequence). This CDR3 is 14 amino acids long. CDR3 amino acids: CASSNRASADTQYF. CDR3 in DNA: TGTGCCAGTAGTAACCGAGCGTCGGCAGATACGCAGTATTTT.

Regarding this clone: The identical CDR3 is also encoded by other nucleotide sequences in the sample. This chain links TRBV30 with TRBJ2-1; D call uncertain. Germline assignment: CDR1 GTSNPN and CDR2 SVGIG (reference sequence). With 0 bases removed from V and 7 bases from J, the gap between germline ends came to 4 bases. There are 11 residues in the CDR3. The CDR3 spells CAWSVNNEQFF. In DNA form, the CDR3 reads TGTGCCTGGAGTGTTAATAATGAGCAGTTCTTC.

V and J are TRBV19 and TRBJ2-2; possible D gene TRBD2, 5 bases. The ends were cut back, 3 bases at V and 5 bases at J, with 10 bases in the middle. Germline CDR1 reads LNHDA; CDR2 reads SQIVND (reference sequence). This CDR3 is 14 amino acids long. The CDR3 DNA reads as TGTGCCAGTAGTATTCATCGGGAAACCGGGGAGCTGTTTTTT. Amino acid sequence: CASSIHRETGELFF.

The V and J genes are TRBV11-1 and TRBJ1-1; D is ambiguous. The V end lost 3 bases, the J end lost 1 base, and 12 bases lay between the germline ends. The CDR3 has 15 amino acids. Germline V gene data show CDR1 as SGHAT and CDR2 as FQDESV (reference sequence). The CDR3 nucleotides are TGTGCCAGCAGCTTCCAACCAGGAGGGAACACTGAAGCTTTCTTT. The encoded protein is CASSFQPGGNTEAFF.

In this sample, this clone turned up once. In nucleotides, the CDR3 is TGTGCCAGCAGTTTATTTGCTAGCGGGAAAAATGAGCAGTTCTTC. This sequence encodes CASSLFASGKNEQFF. The chain uses TRBV27 and TRBJ2-1; TRBD2 agrees at 9 bases. This CDR3 has 15 amino acids. After removal of 1 base from V and 7 bases from J, the junction contained 5 bases not matched to a gene. Germline loops: CDR1 MNHEY, CDR2 SMNVEV (reference sequence).

The chain combines TRBV5-4 with TRBJ2-1; 9 bases map to TRBD1. Germline CDR1 and CDR2: SGHNT and YYREEE (reference sequence). V shed 5 bases and J 6 bases; nucleotides not matched to a gene: 6. The length of the CDR3 is 14 residues. CDR3 sequence (DNA): TGTGCCAGCAGAAAGGACAGGGGAGGCAATGAGCAGTTCTTC. As protein: CASRKDRGGNEQFF.

This rearrangement joins TRBV14 to TRBJ2-7, with D unresolved. Germline lookup yields CDR1 SGHDN and CDR2 FVKESK. Trimming shortened V by 3 bases and J by 1 base, and 10 bases separated the two germline ends. This CDR3 comprises 14 residues. As DNA, the CDR3 is TGTGCCAGCAGCCATCCATTCAGTTCCTACGAGCAGTACTTC. It codes for CASSHPFSSYEQYF.

The chain is built from TRBV27 and TRBJ1-6; D is unresolved. This CDR3 spans 12 amino acids. V lost 8 bases, J lost 8 bases, and 10 bases lay in between. Germline V gives CDR1 MNHEY, CDR2 SMNVEV (reference sequence). The CDR3 here is CASGLTDSPLHF. For the CDR3, the DNA is TGTGCCAGCGGGCTTACAGATTCACCCCTCCACTTT.

The V gene is TRBV7-2, the J gene TRBJ2-3; weak D call: TRBD2 (6 bases). Looked up from germline, CDR1 is SGHTA and CDR2 is FQGNSA. V was trimmed by 2 bases and J by 0 bases, leaving 9 bases between them. The CDR3 is made up of 15 amino acids. The CDR3, as DNA: TGTGCCAGCAGCTTACAGCGGGCAAGCACAGATACGCAGTATTTT. Its translation: CASSLQRASTDTQYF.

The chain combines TRBV28 with TRBJ1-5; 7 nucleotides line up with TRBD1. The length of the CDR3 is 15 residues. The J segment lost 4 bases and the V segment lost 6 bases, leaving 9 bases of the junction unmatched. CDR1 is MDHEN and CDR2 is SYDVKM in the germline V gene. CDR3 in amino acids: CASSQDRVRNQPQHF. The DNA for the CDR3 is TGTGCCAGCAGCCAAGACAGGGTGAGGAATCAGCCCCAGCATTTT.

The table lists this clone with a few counts. This rearrangement joins TRBV27 to TRBJ2-1; the match to TRBD2 covers 15 bases. V was pared by 5 bases and J by 2 bases, with 10 bases of the junction left unmatched. Germline V gives CDR1 MNHEY, CDR2 SMNVEV (reference sequence). This CDR3 has 19 residues. CDR3 DNA sequence: TGTGCCAGCAGTACCACAGGACTAGCGGGAGGGCCTGCCTACAATGAGCAGTTCTTC. It yields the protein CASSTTGLAGGPAYNEQFF.

The rearrangement joins TRBV15 to TRBJ2-5; D remains unclear. The CDR3 runs to 17 residues. Trimming shortened V by 3 bases and J by 0 bases, and 17 bases separated the two germline ends. Germline V gene data show CDR1 as LNHNV and CDR2 as YYDKDF (reference sequence). The CDR3 here is CATSRGPRGAYQETQYF. The CDR3, as DNA: TGTGCCACCAGCAGGGGTCCGCGAGGCGCTTACCAAGAGACCCAGTACTTC.

This chain uses TRBV29-1 with TRBJ1-1; D not resolved. Germline CDR1 is SQVTM and CDR2 is ANQGSEA. This CDR3 contains 12 residues. Trimming removed 6 bases from V and 1 base from J, with 9 bases in between. CDR3 sequence reads: CSVKIENTEAFF. In DNA form, the CDR3 reads TGCAGCGTAAAGATAGAGAACACTGAAGCTTTCTTT.

The sample holds one count of this clone. The rearrangement links TRBV7-2 to TRBJ2-2; 11 nucleotides line up with TRBD2. Trimming cost V 5 bases and J 4 bases; bases outside gene matches: 6. Germline V CDR1 and CDR2: SGHTA, FQGNSA. The CDR3 consists of 16 residues. CDR3 loop: CASSLPGLAVTGELFF. CDR3 coding DNA: TGTGCCAGCAGCCTCCCGGGACTAGCGGTCACCGGGGAGCTGTTTTTT.